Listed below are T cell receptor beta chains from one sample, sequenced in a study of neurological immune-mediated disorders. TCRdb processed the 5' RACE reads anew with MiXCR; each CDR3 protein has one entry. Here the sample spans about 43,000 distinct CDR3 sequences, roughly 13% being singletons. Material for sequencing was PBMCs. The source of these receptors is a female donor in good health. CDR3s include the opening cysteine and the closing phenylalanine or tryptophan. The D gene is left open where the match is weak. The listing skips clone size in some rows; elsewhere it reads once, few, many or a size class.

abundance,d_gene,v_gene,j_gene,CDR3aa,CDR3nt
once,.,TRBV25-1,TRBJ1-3,CASSLEDWNSGNTIYF,TGTGCCAGCAGTCTCGAGGACTGGAACTCTGGAAACACCATATATTTT
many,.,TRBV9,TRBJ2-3,CASTISGGTSTDTQYF,TGTGCCAGCACCATTTCAGGAGGGACTAGCACAGATACGCAGTATTTT
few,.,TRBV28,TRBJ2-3,CASSLLTGPNAQYF,TGTGCCAGCAGCCTCCTAACAGGGCCGAATGCGCAGTATTTT
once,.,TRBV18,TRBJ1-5,CASSHDSINQPQHF,TGTGCCAGCTCACACGACAGTATCAATCAGCCCCAGCATTTT
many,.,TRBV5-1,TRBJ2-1,CASSWLQSNNEQFF,TGCGCCAGCAGCTGGCTTCAGTCAAACAATGAGCAGTTCTTC
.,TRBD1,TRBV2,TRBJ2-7,CASNRDRGEQYF,TGTGCCAGCAACCGGGACAGGGGCGAGCAGTACTTC
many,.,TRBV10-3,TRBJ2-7,CAISATLGYEQYF,TGTGCCATCAGTGCAACATTAGGGTACGAGCAGTACTTC
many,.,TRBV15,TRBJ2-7,CATSRVVGYEQYF,TGTGCCACCAGCAGAGTCGTGGGCTACGAGCAGTACTTC
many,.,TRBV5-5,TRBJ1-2,CASSTGTASYGYTF,TGTGCCAGCAGCACTGGGACGGCAAGCTATGGCTACACCTTC
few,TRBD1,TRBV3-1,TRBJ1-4,CASSGETGGDEKLFF,TGTGCCAGCAGCGGTGAGACAGGGGGCGATGAAAAACTGTTTTTT
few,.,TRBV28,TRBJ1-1,CASSSSAGEVEAFF,TGTGCCAGCAGCTCTTCCGCAGGGGAGGTGGAAGCTTTCTTT
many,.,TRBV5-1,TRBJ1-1,CASSGPDWAGAFF,TGCGCCAGCAGCGGTCCGGACTGGGCCGGGGCTTTCTTT
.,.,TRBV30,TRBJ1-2,CAWSSRRGGYTF,TGTGCCTGGAGTTCCCGCCGGGGGGGCTACACCTTC
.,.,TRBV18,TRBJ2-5,CASSPNLPETQYF,TGTGCCAGCTCACCAAACCTTCCGGAGACCCAGTACTTC
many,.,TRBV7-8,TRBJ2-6,CASSALDSGANVLTF,TGTGCCAGCAGCGCCCTAGACTCTGGGGCCAACGTCCTGACTTTC
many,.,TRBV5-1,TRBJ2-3,CASQKQGLTDTQYF,TGCGCCTCCCAAAAGCAGGGACTCACAGATACGCAGTATTTT
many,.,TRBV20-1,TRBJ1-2,CSAGEPDGYTF,TGCAGTGCTGGAGAGCCGGATGGCTACACCTTC
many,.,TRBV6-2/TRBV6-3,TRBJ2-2,CASSYTGGNTGELFF,TGTGCCAGCAGTTACACGGGTGGGAACACCGGGGAGCTGTTTTTT
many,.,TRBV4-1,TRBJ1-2,CASSQEVDRNNLGGYTF,TGCGCCAGCAGCCAAGAGGTGGACAGAAACAACCTGGGAGGCTACACCTTC
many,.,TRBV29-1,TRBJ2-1,CSVEEDRRKYNEQFF,TGCAGCGTTGAAGAGGATCGTCGGAAATACAATGAGCAGTTCTTC
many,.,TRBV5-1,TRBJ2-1,CASSPGEGGYNEQFF,TGCGCCAGCAGCCCTGGAGAGGGGGGCTACAATGAGCAGTTCTTC
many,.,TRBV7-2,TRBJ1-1,CASSSWGGNTEAFF,TGTGCCAGCAGCTCGTGGGGGGGGAACACTGAAGCTTTCTTT
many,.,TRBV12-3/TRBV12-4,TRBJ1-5,CASSFNRADQPQHF,TGTGCCAGCAGTTTTAACAGGGCTGACCAGCCCCAGCATTTT
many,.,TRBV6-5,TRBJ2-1,CASSYNPSLEQFF,TGTGCCAGCAGTTATAATCCTAGTCTTGAGCAGTTCTTC
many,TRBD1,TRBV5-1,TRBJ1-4,CASSPGQGTNEKLFF,TGCGCCAGCAGCCCTGGACAGGGGACTAATGAAAAACTGTTTTTT
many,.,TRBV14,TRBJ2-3,CASSHVTDTQYF,TGTGCCAGCAGCCACGTTACAGATACGCAGTATTTT
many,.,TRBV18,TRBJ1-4,CASSRPDIREKLFF,TGTGCCAGCTCACGCCCGGACATCCGTGAAAAACTGTTTTTT
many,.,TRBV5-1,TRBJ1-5,CASRANSNQPQHF,TGCGCCAGCAGGGCTAATAGCAATCAGCCCCAGCATTTT
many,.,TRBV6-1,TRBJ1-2,CATTGHLDGYTF,TGTGCCACTACGGGACACCTAGATGGCTACACCTTC
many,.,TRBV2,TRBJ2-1,CASSGQSYNEQFF,TGTGCCAGCTCAGGACAGTCCTACAATGAGCAGTTCTTC
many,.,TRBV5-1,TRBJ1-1,CASSYQGLDTEAFF,TGCGCCAGCAGCTACCAGGGGCTCGACACTGAAGCTTTCTTT
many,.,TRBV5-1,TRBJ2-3,CASSLGQKGSSTDTQYF,TGCGCCAGCAGCTTGGGCCAGAAGGGTTCTAGCACAGATACGCAGTATTTT